The 18 T cell receptor beta chains below all came from one sample that was sequenced in a study of cytomegalovirus exposure and HLA in healthy donors. Both 60 Vbeta primers and 13 Jbeta primers went into the PCR. Some clones are missing from TCRdb's copy, which holds only in-frame ones; the method was immunoSEQ multiplex PCR. The sample consists of roughly 170,000 clones, 84% of them appearing once. Input material: PBMCs. The source is a girl aged 2 to 9 in good health and CMV-seropositive.

As to this clone: Other DNA sequences in this specimen translate into the identical CDR3. The gene calls are TRBV12-5 and TRBJ2-7; possibly TRBD1 for D (6 bases). The V gene lost 6 bases and the J gene lost 0 bases, with 9 bases spanning the gap. From germline, CDR1 is LGHNT and CDR2 FRNRAP. The length of the CDR3 is 13 residues. DNA for the CDR3: TGTGCTAGTGGACCGGACAGCTCCTACGAGCAGTACTTC. Encoded protein: CASGPDSSYEQYF.

The chain uses TRBV6-5 and TRBJ2-1; TRBD2 matches 11 bases. The CDR3 totals 14 residues. Germline V gene lookup returns CDR1 MNHEY and CDR2 SVGAGI. V lost 7 bases, J lost 5 bases, and 4 bases stayed unmatched. CDR3 loop: CASTRLAGHNEQFF. DNA of the CDR3: TGTGCCAGCACGCGACTAGCGGGGCACAATGAGCAGTTCTTC.

The table lists this clone with a few counts. The chain combines TRBV10-2 with TRBJ2-1; D gene uncertain. Germline assignment: CDR1 WSHSY and CDR2 SAAADI. The CDR3 extends over 15 amino acids. Trimming took 5 bases from V and 0 from J, leaving 11 bases between them. The CDR3 protein is CASSLGRSSYNEQFF. In DNA form, the CDR3 reads TGCGCCAGCAGTTTAGGCCGGAGCTCCTACAATGAGCAGTTCTTC.

In DNA, the CDR3 is TGTGCCAGCAGTTTAACCAGGGGGCCGGGGACTGAAGCTTTCTTT. Translation gives CASSLTRGPGTEAFF. The chain links TRBV28 to TRBJ1-1; 8 bases map to TRBD1. Trimming removed 2 bases from V and 5 bases from J; junction bases left unmatched: 7. Germline CDR1 is MDHEN and CDR2 is SYDVKM. The CDR3 sequence is 15 residues long.

Only one count was recorded for this clone. The chain links TRBV12-5 to TRBJ1-1, with unresolved D. Trimming removed 0 bases from V and 1 base from J, with 24 bases in between. The CDR3 spans 20 residues. From germline, CDR1 is LGHNT and CDR2 FRNRAP. This chain's CDR3 is CASGLVTISGSRGRNTEAFF. The DNA for the CDR3 is TGTGCTAGTGGTTTGGTAACGATTTCCGGGTCTAGAGGTAGGAACACTGAAGCTTTCTTT.

The chain couples TRBV5-8 to TRBJ2-5, with 11 bases identical to TRBD1. With V trimmed by 0 bases and J by 3 bases, 4 bases remained unmatched. The CDR3 runs 16 residues. CDR1 and CDR2 from the germline V gene are SGHTS and YDEGEE. The DNA of the CDR3 is TGTGCCAGCAGCTTGGAGGACAGGGGGCTAGAAGAGACCCAGTACTTC. This sequence encodes CASSLEDRGLEETQYF.

This chain joins TRBV2 and TRBJ2-7; TRBD1 might be the D (6 bases). This CDR3 spans 16 amino acids. V shed 2 bases and J shed 0 bases, with 14 bases lying between them. Per germline, CDR1 SNHLY and CDR2 FYNNEI. In DNA, the CDR3 is TGTGCCAGCAGTGAACTACGGACAGTCAGCTCCTACGAGCAGTACTTC. As protein: CASSELRTVSSYEQYF.

The rearrangement links TRBV6-1 to TRBJ1-2, with unresolved D. Per germline, CDR1 MNHNS and CDR2 SASEGT. The CDR3 runs 14 residues. The V end lost 6 bases, the J end lost 2 bases, and 13 bases lay between the germline ends. CDR3 nucleotide sequence: TGTGCCAGCAGGGCCGGTGGCGGAAACTATGGCTACACCTTC. Its protein product is CASRAGGGNYGYTF.

V usage is TRBV11-2 and J usage is TRBJ2-3; D uncertain. V dropped 2 bases and J dropped 2 bases, with 11 bases sitting between them. The CDR3 consists of 15 residues. CDR1 is SGHAT, CDR2 FQNNGV, per germline. CDR3 loop: CASSLSAVTTDTQYF. The CDR3, as DNA: TGTGCCAGCAGCTTATCTGCAGTTACCACAGATACGCAGTATTTT.

This clone has a handful of counts. The chain joins TRBV5-1 to TRBJ1-1, with D tentatively TRBD1 (5 bases). V lost 0 bases and J lost 2, with 8 bases in between. This CDR3 is 14 amino acids long. CDR1 is SGHRS and CDR2 is YFSETQ in the germline V gene. CDR3: CASSLGQSNTEAFF. The CDR3 nucleotides read TGCGCCAGCAGCTTGGGACAGAGCAACACTGAAGCTTTCTTT. Together with reference TRBV5-1 and TRBJ1-1, the CDR3 gives the full variable domain: KAGVTQTPRYLIKTRGQQVTLSCSPISGHRSVSWYQQTPGQGLQFLFEYFSETQRNKGNFPGRFSGRQFSNSRSEMNVSTLELGDSALYLCASSLGQSNTEAFFGQGTRLTVV.

The chain combines TRBV2 with TRBJ2-7, with D possibly matching TRBD1 (6 bases). Trimming shortened V by 6 bases and J by 3 bases, and 15 bases separated the two germline ends. Germline V gene lookup returns CDR1 SNHLY and CDR2 FYNNEI. The CDR3 runs 14 residues. The CDR3 here is CASRGTGTRYEQYF. The CDR3 nucleotides are TGTGCCAGCAGAGGGACCGGGACACGCTACGAGCAGTACTTC. The complete variable domain, with remaining parts taken from reference TRBV2 and TRBJ2-7, reads EPEVTQTPSHQVTQMGQEVILRCVPISNHLYFYWYRQILGQKVEFLVSFYNNEISEKSEIFDDQFSVERPDGSNFTLKIRSTKLEDSAMYFCASRGTGTRYEQYFGPGTRLTVT.

The chain couples TRBV4-2 to TRBJ2-5; TRBD2 matches at 12 bases. The J segment lost 3 bases and the V segment lost 1 base, leaving 6 bases of the junction unmatched. Germline V lookup: CDR1 LGHNA, CDR2 YNFKEQ. The CDR3 is made up of 17 amino acids. The CDR3 region has the DNA TGTGCCAGCAGCCAAGGCGGGACTAGCGGGCCCGAAGAGACCCAGTACTTC. Its translation is CASSQGGTSGPEETQYF.

V is TRBV18 and J is TRBJ1-4; no clear D gene. V was cut by 3 bases and J by 4 bases, with 18 bases left in between. Germline V CDR1 and CDR2: KGHSH, LQKENI. The CDR3 runs to 17 residues. As DNA, the CDR3 is TGTGCCAGCTCACCCCCGGGAGACACACTGCTTAATGAAAAACTGTTTTTT. It yields the protein CASSPPGDTLLNEKLFF.

V gene TRBV27 combines with J gene TRBJ1-5; D may be TRBD1 (6 bases). V lost 0 bases and J 6 bases, leaving 15 bases between the germline ends. Germline CDR1 is MNHEY and CDR2 is SMNVEV (reference sequence). The CDR3 is 16 amino acids. The CDR3 loop reads CASSLSWGRGVQPQHF. CDR3 in DNA: TGTGCCAGCAGTTTATCGTGGGGCAGGGGCGTTCAGCCCCAGCATTTT.

The chain recombines TRBV5-1 with TRBJ2-2; TRBD2 matches at 13 bases. CDR1 is SGHRS and CDR2 is YFSETQ in the germline V gene. The CDR3 spans 15 residues. V was clipped by 6 bases and J by 9 bases; unmatched bases: 8. CDR3 DNA: TGCGCCAGCAAAGTCGGGACTAGCGGGGCGAGGGAGCTGTTTTTT. This translates into CASKVGTSGARELFF. The full variable domain, in which reference TRBV5-1 and TRBJ2-2 provide the parts outside the CDR3, is KAGVTQTPRYLIKTRGQQVTLSCSPISGHRSVSWYQQTPGQGLQFLFEYFSETQRNKGNFPGRFSGRQFSNSRSEMNVSTLELGDSALYLCASKVGTSGARELFFGEGSRLTVL.

This clone was counted only a few times. This chain uses TRBV18 with TRBJ2-3; D unresolved. The germline V gene has CDR1 KGHSH and CDR2 LQKENI. The CDR3 contains 12 residues. Trimming stripped 3 bases from V and 3 bases from J, with 4 bases between. CDR3 loop: CASSPRTDTQYF. The CDR3 DNA reads as TGTGCCAGCTCACCCAGGACAGATACGCAGTATTTT.

V and J are TRBV19 and TRBJ1-1; D is possibly TRBD1 (5 bases). V lost 1 base and J 4 bases, leaving 10 bases between the germline ends. This CDR3 region has 14 residues. Germline V lookup: CDR1 LNHDA, CDR2 SQIVND (reference sequence). The DNA for the CDR3 is TGTGCCAGTAGTATAGTCGGGGGGGGCACTGAAGCTTTCTTT. It specifies CASSIVGGGTEAFF.

The chain combines TRBV7-9 with TRBJ2-1; no clear D. The CDR3 is 12 amino acids. The germline V gene has CDR1 SEHNR and CDR2 FQNEAQ (reference sequence). Trimming stripped 5 bases from V and 10 bases from J, with 12 bases between. The CDR3 loop reads CASSPLGTEQFF. For the CDR3, the DNA is TGTGCCAGCAGCCCATTGGGCACCGAGCAGTTCTTC.